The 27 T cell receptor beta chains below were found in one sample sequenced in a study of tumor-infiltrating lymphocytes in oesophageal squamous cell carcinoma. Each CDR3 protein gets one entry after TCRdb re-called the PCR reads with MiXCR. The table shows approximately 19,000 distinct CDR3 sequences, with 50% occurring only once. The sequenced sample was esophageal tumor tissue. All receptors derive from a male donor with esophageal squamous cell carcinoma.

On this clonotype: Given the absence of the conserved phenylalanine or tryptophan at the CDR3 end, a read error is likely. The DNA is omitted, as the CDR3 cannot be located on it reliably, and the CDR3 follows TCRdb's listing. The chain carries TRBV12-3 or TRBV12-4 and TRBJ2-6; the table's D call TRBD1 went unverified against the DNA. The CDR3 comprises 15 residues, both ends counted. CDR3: CASSLVGGDEQFFGA.

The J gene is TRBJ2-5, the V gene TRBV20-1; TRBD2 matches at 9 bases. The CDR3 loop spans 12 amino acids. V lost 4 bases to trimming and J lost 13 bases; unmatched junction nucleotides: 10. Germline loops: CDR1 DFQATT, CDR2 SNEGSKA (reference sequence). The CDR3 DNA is TGCAGTGCTACTCGACCGGGACTAGCCCCGTACTTC. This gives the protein CSATRPGLAPYF.

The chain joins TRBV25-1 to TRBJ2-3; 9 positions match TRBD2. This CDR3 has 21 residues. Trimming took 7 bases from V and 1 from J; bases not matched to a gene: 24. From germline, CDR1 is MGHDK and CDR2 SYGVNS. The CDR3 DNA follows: TGTGCCAGCATCGGTTTGTCGGGCGGGAGGGTTTTCGGGCTGCGCACAGATACGCAGTATTTT. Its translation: CASIGLSGGRVFGLRTDTQYF. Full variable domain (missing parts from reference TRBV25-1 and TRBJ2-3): EADIYQTPRYLVIGTGKKITLECSQTMGHDKMYWYQQDPGMELHLIHYSYGVNSTEKGDLSSESTVSRIRTEHFPLTLESARPSHTSQYLCASIGLSGGRVFGLRTDTQYFGPGTRLTVL.

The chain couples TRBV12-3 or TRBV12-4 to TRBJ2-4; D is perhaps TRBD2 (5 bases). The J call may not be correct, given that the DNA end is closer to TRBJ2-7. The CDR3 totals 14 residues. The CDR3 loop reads CASSERNTISEQYF. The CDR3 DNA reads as TGTGCCAGCAGTGAGCGGAACACCATATCCGAGCAGTACTTC.

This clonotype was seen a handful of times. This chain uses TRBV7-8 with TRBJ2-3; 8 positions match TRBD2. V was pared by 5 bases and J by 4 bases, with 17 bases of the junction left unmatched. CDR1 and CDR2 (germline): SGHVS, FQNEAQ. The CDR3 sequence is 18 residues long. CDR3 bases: TGTGCCAGCAGCCTCCTAGCCCGGGTCGGGAGGGTTGCAGATACGCAGTATTTT. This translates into CASSLLARVGRVADTQYF.

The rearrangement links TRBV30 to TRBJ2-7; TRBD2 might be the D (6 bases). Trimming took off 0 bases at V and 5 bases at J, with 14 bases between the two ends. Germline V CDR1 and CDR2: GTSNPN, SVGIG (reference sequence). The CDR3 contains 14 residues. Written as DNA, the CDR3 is TGTGCCTGGAGTGTTAGTCGGGGGTCGAACGAGCAGTACTTC. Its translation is CAWSVSRGSNEQYF. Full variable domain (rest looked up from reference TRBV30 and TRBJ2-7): SQTIHQWPATLVQPVGSPLSLECTVEGTSNPNLYWYRQAAGRGLQLLFYSVGIGQISSEVPQNLSASRPQDRQFILSSKKLLLSDSGFYLCAWSVSRGSNEQYFGPGTRLTVT.

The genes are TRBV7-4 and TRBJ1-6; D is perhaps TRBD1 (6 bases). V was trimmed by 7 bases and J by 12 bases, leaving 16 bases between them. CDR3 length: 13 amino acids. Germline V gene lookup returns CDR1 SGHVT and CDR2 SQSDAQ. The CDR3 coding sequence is TGTGCCAGCAACCCCGGACAGAATCGACCCCTCCACTTT. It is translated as CASNPGQNRPLHF.

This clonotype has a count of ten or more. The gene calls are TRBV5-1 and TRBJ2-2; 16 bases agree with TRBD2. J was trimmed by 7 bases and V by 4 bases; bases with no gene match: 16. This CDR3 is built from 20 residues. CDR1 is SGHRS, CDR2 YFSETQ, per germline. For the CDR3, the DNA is TGCGCCAGCAGCCTGGGACTAGCGGGAGGGCGCGGAGGGCCATTCGGGGAGCTGTTTTTT. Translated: CASSLGLAGGRGGPFGELFF.

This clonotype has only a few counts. The CDR3 here is CASSPGLPSRTDTQYF. The CDR3, as DNA: TGTGCCAGCAGCCCTGGGCTGCCTAGCCGCACAGATACGCAGTATTTT. The chain recombines TRBV4-2 with TRBJ2-3; possible D gene TRBD2, 5 bases. Germline V lookup: CDR1 LGHNA, CDR2 YNFKEQ. V was clipped by 4 bases and J by 1 base, with 15 bases between them. CDR3 length: 16 amino acids.

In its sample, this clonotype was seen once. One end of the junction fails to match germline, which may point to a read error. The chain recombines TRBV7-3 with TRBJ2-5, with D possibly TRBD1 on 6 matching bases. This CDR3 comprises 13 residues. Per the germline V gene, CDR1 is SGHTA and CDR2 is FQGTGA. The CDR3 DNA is TGTGCCGGCAGCTTGGGGGCCAATTCACCCCTCCACTTC. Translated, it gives CAGSLGANSPLHF.

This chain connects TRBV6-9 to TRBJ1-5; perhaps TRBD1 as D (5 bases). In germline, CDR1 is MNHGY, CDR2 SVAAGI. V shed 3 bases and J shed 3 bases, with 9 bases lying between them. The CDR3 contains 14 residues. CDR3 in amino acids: CASSYGANNQPQHF. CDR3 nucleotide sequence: TGTGCCAGCAGTTACGGGGCAAACAATCAGCCCCAGCATTTT.

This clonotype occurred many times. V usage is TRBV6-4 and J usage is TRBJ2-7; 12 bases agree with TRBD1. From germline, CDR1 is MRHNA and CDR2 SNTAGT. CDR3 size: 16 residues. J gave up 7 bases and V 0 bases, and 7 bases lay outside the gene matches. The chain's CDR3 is CASSDSGTGGYNEQYF. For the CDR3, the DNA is TGTGCCAGCAGTGACTCCGGGACAGGGGGCTACAATGAGCAGTACTTC.

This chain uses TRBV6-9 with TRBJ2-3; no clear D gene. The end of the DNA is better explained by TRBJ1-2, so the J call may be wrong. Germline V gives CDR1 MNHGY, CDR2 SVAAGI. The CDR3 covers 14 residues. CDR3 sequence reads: CASRPPSWSYGYTF. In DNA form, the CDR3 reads TGTGCCAGCAGACCCCCCTCGTGGTCCTATGGCTACACCTTC.

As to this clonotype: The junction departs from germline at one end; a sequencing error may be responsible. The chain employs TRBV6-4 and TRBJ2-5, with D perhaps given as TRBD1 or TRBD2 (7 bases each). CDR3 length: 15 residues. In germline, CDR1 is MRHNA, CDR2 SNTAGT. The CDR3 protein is CASSYSARGGETQYF. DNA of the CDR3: TGTGCCAGCAGTTACTCGGCCAGGGGGGGAGAGACCCAGTACTTC.

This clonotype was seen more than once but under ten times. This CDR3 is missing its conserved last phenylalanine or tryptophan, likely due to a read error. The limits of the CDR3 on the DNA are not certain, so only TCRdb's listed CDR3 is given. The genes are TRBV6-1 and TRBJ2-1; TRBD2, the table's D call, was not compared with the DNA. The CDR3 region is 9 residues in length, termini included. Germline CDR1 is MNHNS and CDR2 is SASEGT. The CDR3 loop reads CASSELGGR.

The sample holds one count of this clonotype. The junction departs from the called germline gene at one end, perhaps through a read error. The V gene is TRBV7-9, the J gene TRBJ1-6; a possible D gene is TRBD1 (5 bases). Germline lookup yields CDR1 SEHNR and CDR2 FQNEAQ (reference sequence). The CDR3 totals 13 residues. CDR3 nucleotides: TGTGCCAGCAGCTTACAGACAGCCACTCCCGAGTACTTT. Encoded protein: CASSLQTATPEYF.

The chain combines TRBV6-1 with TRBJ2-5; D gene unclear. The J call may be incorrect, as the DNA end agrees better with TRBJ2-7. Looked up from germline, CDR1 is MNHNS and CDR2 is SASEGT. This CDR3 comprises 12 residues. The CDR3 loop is CASSYQFYEQYF. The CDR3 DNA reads TGTGCCAGCAGTTATCAGTTCTACGAGCAGTACTTC.

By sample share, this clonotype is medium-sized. The CDR3: CASSLRRPGPSGTEAFF. DNA for the CDR3: TGTGCCAGCAGCTTAAGGCGGCCGGGACCGTCCGGCACTGAAGCTTTCTTT. This sequence joins TRBV7-3 and TRBJ1-1, with D possibly being TRBD1 (5 bases). This CDR3 is built from 17 residues. Germline V gene data show CDR1 as SGHTA and CDR2 as FQGTGA. With 1 base removed from V and 4 bases from J, the gap between germline ends came to 19 bases.

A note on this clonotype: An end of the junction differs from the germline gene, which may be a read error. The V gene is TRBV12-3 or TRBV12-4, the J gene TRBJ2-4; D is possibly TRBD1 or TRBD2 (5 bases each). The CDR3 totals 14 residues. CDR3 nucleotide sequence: TGTGCCAGCAGTCCTCGATCCTGGGGGTCACCCCTCCACTTC. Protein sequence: CASSPRSWGSPLHF.

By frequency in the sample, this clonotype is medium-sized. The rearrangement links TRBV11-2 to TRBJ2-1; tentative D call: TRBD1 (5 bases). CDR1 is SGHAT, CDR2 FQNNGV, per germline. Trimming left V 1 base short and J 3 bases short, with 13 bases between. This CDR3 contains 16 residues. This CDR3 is CASSLVVGALYNEQFF. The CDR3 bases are TGTGCCAGCAGCTTAGTAGTAGGGGCTCTCTACAATGAGCAGTTCTTC. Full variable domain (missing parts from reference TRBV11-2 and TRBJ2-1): EAGVAQSPRYKIIEKRQSVAFWCNPISGHATLYWYQQILGQGPKLLIQFQNNGVVDDSQLPKDRFSAERLKGVDSTLKIQPAKLEDSAVYLCASSLVVGALYNEQFFGPGTRLTVL.

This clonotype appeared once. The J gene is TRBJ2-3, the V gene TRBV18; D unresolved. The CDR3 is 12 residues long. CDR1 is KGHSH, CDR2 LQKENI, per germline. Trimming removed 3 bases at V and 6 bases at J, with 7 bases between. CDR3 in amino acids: CASSPRADTQYF. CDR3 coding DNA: TGTGCCAGCTCACCCCGGGCGGATACGCAGTATTTT.

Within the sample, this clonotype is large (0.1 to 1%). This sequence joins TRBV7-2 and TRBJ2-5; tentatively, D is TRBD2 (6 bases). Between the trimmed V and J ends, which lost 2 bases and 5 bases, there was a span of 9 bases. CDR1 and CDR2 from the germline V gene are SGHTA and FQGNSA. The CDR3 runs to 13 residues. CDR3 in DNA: TGTGCCAGCAGCTTATCTGGGGGGGAGACCCAGTACTTC. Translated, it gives CASSLSGGETQYF.

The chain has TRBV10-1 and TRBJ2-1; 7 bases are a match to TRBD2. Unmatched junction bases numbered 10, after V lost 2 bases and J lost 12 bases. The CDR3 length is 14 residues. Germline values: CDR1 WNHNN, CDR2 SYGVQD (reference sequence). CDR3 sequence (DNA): TGCGCCAGCAGTGAGACGATGGCTAGCGGATGGCAGTTCTTC. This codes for CASSETMASGWQFF.

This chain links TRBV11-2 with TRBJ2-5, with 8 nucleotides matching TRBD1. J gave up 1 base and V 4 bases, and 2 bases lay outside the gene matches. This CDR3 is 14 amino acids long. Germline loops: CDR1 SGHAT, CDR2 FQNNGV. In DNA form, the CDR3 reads TGTGCCAGCAGCTCCGGACAGGGCCAAGAGACCCAGTACTTC. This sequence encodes CASSSGQGQETQYF.

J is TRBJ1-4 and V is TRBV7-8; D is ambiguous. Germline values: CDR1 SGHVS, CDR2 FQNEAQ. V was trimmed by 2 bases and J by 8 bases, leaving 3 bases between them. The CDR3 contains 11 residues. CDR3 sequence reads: CASSLLEKLFF. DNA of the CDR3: TGTGCCAGCAGCTTACTAGAAAAACTGTTTTTT.

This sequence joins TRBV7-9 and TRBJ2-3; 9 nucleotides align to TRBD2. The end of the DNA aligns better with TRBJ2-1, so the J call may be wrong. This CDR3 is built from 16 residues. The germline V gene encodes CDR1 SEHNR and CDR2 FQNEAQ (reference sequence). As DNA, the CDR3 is TGTGCCAGCAGCTTATCGCCGACTAGCGGATACAATGAGCAGTTCTTC. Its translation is CASSLSPTSGYNEQFF.

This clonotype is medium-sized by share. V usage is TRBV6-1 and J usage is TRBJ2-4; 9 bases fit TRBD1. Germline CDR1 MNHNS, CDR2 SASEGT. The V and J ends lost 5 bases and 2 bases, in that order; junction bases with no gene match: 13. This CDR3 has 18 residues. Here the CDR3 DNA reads TGTGCCAGCAGTTTTCGCGTGACGGGACAGGGTACCAAAAACATTCAGTACTTC. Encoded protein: CASSFRVTGQGTKNIQYF.